One and the same sample provided the 16 T cell receptor beta chains below, sequenced in a study of beta chain features in type 1 diabetes. The whole isolated RNA underwent reverse transcription, so sequencing captured expressed TCRB transcripts. Profiled with immunoSEQ multiplex PCR; TCRdb holds only in-frame clones, not every one. The repertoire has about 900,000 clones, roughly a sixth of them found once; the top ten carry 0.02% to 0.03%. The sample was naive CD4+ T cells from blood. Receptor source: a woman younger than 30 in good health.

The V call is TRBV5-1, the J call TRBJ2-1, with no clear D. CDR1 is SGHRS, CDR2 YFSETQ, per germline. This CDR3 is 11 amino acids long. The V end lost 5 bases, the J end lost 9 bases, and 9 bases lay between the germline ends. The chain's CDR3 is CASSFDTEQFF. In nucleotides, the CDR3 is TGCGCCAGCAGTTTCGATACTGAGCAGTTCTTC.

This clone was counted between two and nine times. V gene TRBV11-2 combines with J gene TRBJ2-5; 9 nucleotides agree with TRBD1. The trim removed 5 bases at V and 2 bases at J, leaving 9 bases unmatched. The germline gives CDR1 SGHAT, CDR2 FQNNGV. CDR3 size: 16 residues. The CDR3 region has the DNA TGTGCCAGCAGCCGGACGCCGGGACAGGGACAAGAGACCCAGTACTTC. It codes for CASSRTPGQGQETQYF.

V gene TRBV9 combines with J gene TRBJ2-5, with 9 bases that match TRBD1. Losses at the gene ends were 3 bases for V and 5 bases for J; bases not matched to a gene: 5. The germline V gene has CDR1 SGDLS and CDR2 YYNGEE. This CDR3 comprises 14 residues. The CDR3 reads CASSAGTGKETQYF. CDR3 DNA: TGTGCCAGCAGCGCGGGGACAGGGAAGGAGACCCAGTACTTC.

This clone was counted only a few times. This chain uses TRBV9 with TRBJ2-5; TRBD2 matches 7 bases. Germline V gene sequence: CDR1 SGDLS, CDR2 YYNGEE. The CDR3 loop spans 16 amino acids. The V and J ends lost 4 bases and 5 bases, in that order; junction bases with no gene match: 14. CDR3 loop: CASSTRTGGSGETQYF. The CDR3 bases are TGTGCCAGCAGCACCCGTACTGGCGGGAGCGGGGAGACCCAGTACTTC.

This clone has more than one count but fewer than ten. Other DNA sequences in this sample translate to the same CDR3. The rearrangement uses TRBV5-1 and TRBJ1-1, with 9 bases fitting TRBD1. Per germline, CDR1 SGHRS and CDR2 YFSETQ. The CDR3 has 14 amino acids. V gave up 4 bases and J gave up 1 base; unmatched junction bases: 2. This chain's CDR3 is CASSRQGGNTEAFF. CDR3 DNA: TGCGCCAGCAGCCGACAGGGGGGGAACACTGAAGCTTTCTTT.

The V call is TRBV7-9, the J call TRBJ2-5; 7 bases are a match to TRBD1. After removal of 1 base from V and 2 bases from J, the junction contained 7 bases not matched to a gene. Germline V CDR1 and CDR2: SEHNR, FQNEAQ (reference sequence). The length of the CDR3 is 16 residues. DNA for the CDR3: TGTGCCAGCAGCTTAGGTCCGGACAGGCCACAAGAGACCCAGTACTTC. Its protein product is CASSLGPDRPQETQYF.

In this sample, this clone turned up a few times. This rearrangement joins TRBV7-9 to TRBJ1-1; the D is unclear. This CDR3 contains 11 residues. The ends were cut back, 5 bases at V and 11 bases at J, with 12 bases in the middle. CDR1 is SEHNR, CDR2 FQNEAQ, per germline (reference sequence). CDR3 sequence: CASSQEGRAFF. The DNA for the CDR3 is TGTGCCAGCAGCCAAGAGGGTAGGGCTTTCTTT.

This clone was seen a few times. The chain recombines TRBV6-6 with TRBJ2-7; D may be TRBD1 or TRBD2 (6 bases each). V was trimmed by 8 bases and J by 4 bases, leaving 12 bases between them. The length of the CDR3 is 12 residues. Germline values: CDR1 MNHNY, CDR2 SVGAGI (reference sequence). The CDR3 region is CASSRGTYEQYF. CDR3 sequence (DNA): TGTGCCAGCTCTAGGGGGACTTACGAGCAGTACTTC.

This clone was picked up a small number of times. The V and J genes are TRBV27 and TRBJ2-1, with a weak D call TRBD2 (6 bases). The V end was cut by 4 bases, the J end by 4 bases, with 11 bases between. Germline CDR1 is MNHEY and CDR2 is SMNVEV (reference sequence). The CDR3 sequence is 14 residues long. The DNA of the CDR3 is TGTGCCAGCAGTTCGCGGAGGGATTACAATGAGCAGTTCTTC. Amino acids: CASSSRRDYNEQFF.

The rearrangement joins TRBV7-2 to TRBJ2-5, with 11 bases that match TRBD2. Unmatched junction bases numbered 13, after V lost 1 base and J lost 3 bases. Germline V gives CDR1 SGHTA, CDR2 FQGNSA. This CDR3 is 19 amino acids long. The CDR3 loop is CASSLGQALAGGWKETQYF. The DNA of the CDR3 is TGTGCCAGCAGCTTAGGCCAAGCATTAGCGGGAGGGTGGAAAGAGACCCAGTACTTC.

This clone was counted only a few times. The chain uses TRBV5-1 and TRBJ2-4; weak D call: TRBD1 (5 bases). Germline CDR1 and CDR2: SGHRS and YFSETQ. V lost 0 bases, J lost 5 bases, and 12 bases lay in between. The CDR3 is made up of 15 amino acids. CDR3 sequence reads: CASSLAGQDQNIQYF. Written as DNA, the CDR3 is TGCGCCAGCAGCTTGGCAGGGCAGGATCAAAACATTCAGTACTTC. The complete variable domain, with remaining parts taken from reference TRBV5-1 and TRBJ2-4, reads KAGVTQTPRYLIKTRGQQVTLSCSPISGHRSVSWYQQTPGQGLQFLFEYFSETQRNKGNFPGRFSGRQFSNSRSEMNVSTLELGDSALYLCASSLAGQDQNIQYFGAGTRLSVL.

The chain links TRBV4-1 to TRBJ2-2, with TRBD2 matching over 10 bases. Germline lookup yields CDR1 MGHRA and CDR2 YSYEKL. Losses at the gene ends were 1 base for V and 6 bases for J; bases not matched to a gene: 14. There are 19 residues in the CDR3. CDR3 residues: CASSQVGLAGAFNAGELFF. The CDR3 DNA reads TGCGCCAGCAGCCAAGTTGGTCTAGCGGGAGCCTTCAATGCCGGGGAGCTGTTTTTT.

For this clone: This CDR3 is also generated by other DNA sequences in the sample. CDR3 loop: CASSVVTSGTDTQYF. DNA of the CDR3: TGTGCCAGCAGCGTAGTAACTAGCGGGACAGATACGCAGTATTTT. The V and J genes are TRBV9 and TRBJ2-3, with TRBD2 matching over 9 bases. The germline CDR1 and CDR2 sequences are SGDLS and YYNGEE. V was pared by 0 bases and J by 3 bases, with 2 bases of the junction left unmatched. This CDR3 has 15 residues.

This clone has a count of ten or more. The chain uses TRBV2 and TRBJ1-5; D is possibly TRBD1 (6 bases). CDR1 is SNHLY, CDR2 FYNNEI, per germline. Trimming shortened V by 1 base and J by 6 bases, and 13 bases separated the two germline ends. The CDR3 has 15 residues. The CDR3 spells CASSEGGGGSQPQHF. CDR3 nucleotide sequence: TGTGCCAGCAGTGAAGGCGGAGGGGGAAGTCAGCCCCAGCATTTT.

This clone was observed a few times. The chain uses TRBV11-2 and TRBJ2-7; TRBD1 matches at 9 bases. The J segment lost 2 bases and the V segment lost 5 bases, leaving 7 bases of the junction unmatched. Germline CDR1 is SGHAT and CDR2 is FQNNGV. The CDR3 length is 15 residues. The CDR3 region is CASSLLGTGTYEQYF. CDR3 bases: TGTGCCAGCAGCCTACTCGGGACAGGGACCTACGAGCAGTACTTC.

The chain links TRBV11-2 to TRBJ2-3; D not resolved. Germline V gene data show CDR1 as SGHAT and CDR2 as FQNNGV. The CDR3 has 17 residues. V was clipped by 0 bases and J by 3 bases, with 16 bases between them. CDR3 loop: CASSLDLDGRLTDTQYF. The CDR3 DNA reads as TGTGCCAGCAGCTTAGATCTAGACGGTCGGTTGACAGATACGCAGTATTTT.